These T cell receptor beta chains were read from a single sample in a study of blood T cell repertoires in COVID-19. The data were produced by immunoSEQ multiplex PCR, yet TCRdb's version contains in-frame clones alone and is incomplete. The sample yields around 100,000 clones, approximately 80% seen once. Sequences were obtained from peripheral blood. The origin of the receptors is a human donor in a cohort sampled during active COVID-19. The conserved cysteine and the conserved F or W are not part of the CDR3 here. The order of the fields is J gene, CDR3 length, clone size, V gene, CDR3 protein. Expanded clones get a size class; other rows say once, few or many, or leave the size out.

j_gene: TRBJ2-2; len: 11; abundance: .; v_gene: TRBV2; CDR3aa: ASAGSYTGELF
j_gene: TRBJ2-3; len: 14; abundance: .; v_gene: TRBV2; CDR3aa: ASSSAGLTSTDTQY
j_gene: TRBJ1-3; len: 14; abundance: .; v_gene: TRBV19; CDR3aa: ASSVGAVDSGNTIY
j_gene: TRBJ2-5; len: 15; abundance: .; v_gene: TRBV3-1/TRBV3-2; CDR3aa: ASDYGLSGRAQETQY
j_gene: TRBJ1-1; len: 8; abundance: .; v_gene: TRBV2; CDR3aa: ASRGGEAF
j_gene: TRBJ2-7; len: 12; abundance: .; v_gene: TRBV29-1; CDR3aa: SVEDRTLAREQY
j_gene: TRBJ2-2; len: 17; abundance: .; v_gene: TRBV7-2; CDR3aa: ASSLARGGRGPNTGELF
j_gene: TRBJ2-2; len: 19; abundance: .; v_gene: TRBV28; CDR3aa: ASSFGRLSYGGPPNTGELF
j_gene: TRBJ2-1; len: 11; abundance: once; v_gene: TRBV19; CDR3aa: ASSRTSIHEQF
j_gene: TRBJ2-1; len: 11; abundance: .; v_gene: TRBV7-8; CDR3aa: ASSDVAGVVLF
j_gene: TRBJ2-1; len: 14; abundance: .; v_gene: TRBV5-5; CDR3aa: ASSLETSGKYNEQF
j_gene: TRBJ1-2; len: 11; abundance: .; v_gene: TRBV25-1; CDR3aa: ASRPLTANGYT
j_gene: TRBJ1-5; len: 15; abundance: .; v_gene: TRBV7-9; CDR3aa: ASSSGPTGRSNQPQH
j_gene: TRBJ2-1; len: 13; abundance: .; v_gene: TRBV5-4; CDR3aa: ASSPGTLTPNEQF
j_gene: TRBJ1-1; len: 12; abundance: .; v_gene: TRBV27; CDR3aa: ASSLRQGNTEAF
j_gene: TRBJ1-1; len: 13; abundance: .; v_gene: TRBV23-1; CDR3aa: ASSQSFRDTSEAF
j_gene: TRBJ1-1; len: 13; abundance: .; v_gene: TRBV27; CDR3aa: ASSLSTGRSTEAF
j_gene: TRBJ1-5; len: 14; abundance: .; v_gene: TRBV7-9; CDR3aa: ASSPPDSLSNQPQH
j_gene: TRBJ1-2; len: 9; abundance: few; v_gene: TRBV27; CDR3aa: ASRSDYGYT
j_gene: TRBJ1-5; len: 12; abundance: .; v_gene: TRBV27; CDR3aa: ASSFSGSNQPQH
j_gene: TRBJ1-5; len: 11; abundance: .; v_gene: TRBV12-3/TRBV12-4; CDR3aa: ASSYNYNQPQH
j_gene: TRBJ2-7; len: 12; abundance: .; v_gene: TRBV10-1; CDR3aa: ASSTGQGPYEQY